Only a few counts were recorded for the clone carrying this T cell receptor beta chain. The data belong to a study of blood T cells in healthy people across ages. This CDR3 spans 15 amino acids. A second roughly 6 to 11 cycle PCR used barcoded and J-beta primers. TCRdb processed the 5' RACE reads anew with MiXCR; each CDR3 protein has one entry. The table includes some 760,000 distinct CDR3 sequences, around 25% detected once. This sample was shared with a second study, whose subject was T cells of mothers and their children. That report adds: RNA was extracted, and all of it went into cDNA synthesis at about 1.6 ug per 15 ul.

The chain links TRBV12-3 or TRBV12-4 to TRBJ2-5; 11 bases align to TRBD1. TRBJ2-7 matches the DNA end more closely, so the J call is doubtful. The sample was blood. The source of this sequence is a boy younger than 18 in good health. This CDR3 is CASRGPGQGVYEQYF. The CDR3 bases are TGTGCCAGCAGAGGCCCGGGACAGGGGGTGTACGAGCAGTACTTC.